Shown below are 21 T cell receptor beta chains from a single sample sequenced in a study of graft-versus-host responses after intestinal transplantation. Irradiated stimulators labeled with violet dye, roughly 200,000 in number, were plated with roughly 200,000 CFSE-labeled responders. Generated by immunoSEQ multiplex PCR, the TCRdb table keeps only in-frame clones and is missing some. The data contain about 12,000 clones, around 30% of them singletons. The sequencing here drew on alloreactive CD8+ T cells from a mixed lymphocyte reaction culture, taken before intestinal transplant. Subset indicated: CFSE-low proliferating T cells sorted from roughly six-day pre-transplant mixed lymphocyte reaction (GvH or HvG direction). The receptors shown here come from a human patient who received an intestinal transplant.

This chain connects TRBV11-2 to TRBJ2-7, with no clear D. CDR1 is SGHAT, CDR2 FQNNGV, per germline. This CDR3 has 15 amino acids. The V gene lost 5 bases and the J gene lost 4 bases, with 18 bases spanning the gap. Here the CDR3 reads CASSTPLRLRYEQYF. The CDR3 DNA reads as TGTGCCAGCAGCACACCCTTAAGGCTCCGTTACGAGCAGTACTTC.

The chain joins TRBV29-1 to TRBJ1-1, with D maybe TRBD1 (5 bases). V lost 5 bases, J lost 2 bases, and 18 bases lay in between. Germline values: CDR1 SQVTM, CDR2 ANQGSEA. The CDR3 sequence is 15 residues long. CDR3 sequence reads: CSVRVWGRKNTEAFF. CDR3 coding DNA: TGCAGCGTTAGGGTCTGGGGGAGAAAAAACACTGAAGCTTTCTTT.

Comments on this clone: Additional DNA sequences in this sample encode the identical CDR3. The chain couples TRBV5-1 to TRBJ1-2; TRBD1 matches 8 bases. The junction had 9 bases not matched to a gene; V was cut back by 0 bases and J by 8 bases. The CDR3 has 15 residues. Per the germline V gene, CDR1 is SGHRS and CDR2 is YFSETQ. The DNA for the CDR3 is TGCGCCAGCAGCTTGGGGCGGCAGGGGGCGGACGGCTACACCTTC. Translated: CASSLGRQGADGYTF.

This rearrangement joins TRBV7-3 to TRBJ1-2; a possible D gene is TRBD1 (6 bases). The CDR3 is 15 amino acids. Per germline, CDR1 SGHTA and CDR2 FQGTGA. V was pared by 0 bases and J by 5 bases, with 13 bases between. The DNA of the CDR3 is TGTGCCAGCAGCTTAACGGCGGGGGCGCGTTATGGCTACACCTTC. This sequence encodes CASSLTAGARYGYTF.

The chain has TRBV4-1 and TRBJ1-1; D remains ambiguous. Trimming pared 2 bases from V and 8 bases from J, leaving 15 bases between. The CDR3 has 14 residues. CDR1 and CDR2 from the germline V gene are MGHRA and YSYEKL. The CDR3 nucleotides read TGCGCCAGCAGCCAACCTTACGAGGGAAACGAAGCTTTCTTT. It is translated as CASSQPYEGNEAFF.

This chain links TRBV4-3 with TRBJ2-5, with 7 bases lining up with TRBD2. This CDR3 spans 14 amino acids. Trimming took 3 bases from V and 5 from J; bases not matched to a gene: 6. Per germline, CDR1 LGHNA and CDR2 YSLEER. In DNA form, the CDR3 reads TGCGCCAGCAGCCAGGGAGGGTTGGGGGAGACCCAGTACTTC. Residues: CASSQGGLGETQYF.

This chain uses TRBV15 with TRBJ2-3; D is possibly TRBD1 or TRBD2 (5 bases each). In germline, CDR1 is LNHNV, CDR2 YYDKDF (reference sequence). The germline V and J ends were trimmed by 5 bases and 1 base, with 13 bases remaining between them. This CDR3 contains 15 residues. The CDR3 sequence is CATSLTMGGTDTQYF. CDR3 bases: TGTGCCACCAGCCTGACAATGGGGGGCACAGATACGCAGTATTTT.

This clone is termed medium-sized. The chain has TRBV13 and TRBJ2-7, with TRBD2 matching 11 bases. The length of the CDR3 is 15 residues. The germline gives CDR1 PRHDT, CDR2 FYEKMQ (reference sequence). The V and J ends lost 4 bases and 9 bases, in that order; junction bases with no gene match: 11. This CDR3 reads CASSSLTSGASGQYF. The CDR3 DNA is TGTGCCAGCAGCTCCCTGACTAGCGGGGCATCTGGGCAGTACTTC.

This rearrangement joins TRBV4-2 to TRBJ2-5; TRBD2 matches 10 bases. V was pared by 0 bases and J by 11 bases, with 9 bases of the junction left unmatched. The length of the CDR3 is 15 residues. In germline, CDR1 is LGHNA, CDR2 YNFKEQ. The CDR3 DNA reads TGTGCCAGCAGCCAAGAATCTAGCGGGAGTTTAGGGCAGTACTTC. Translated: CASSQESSGSLGQYF.

The chain employs TRBV19 and TRBJ2-1; tentatively, D is TRBD2 (6 bases). The V end was cut by 0 bases, the J end by 2 bases, with 14 bases between. CDR1 LNHDA and CDR2 SQIVND come from the germline V gene (reference sequence). The CDR3 loop spans 17 amino acids. The CDR3 here is CASSIDQSGRAYNEQFF. The CDR3 DNA reads as TGTGCCAGTAGTATAGATCAAAGCGGGCGAGCCTACAATGAGCAGTTCTTC.

There are a few counts of this clone. V is TRBV10-3 and J is TRBJ1-6, with D possibly TRBD1 on 5 matching bases. The germline CDR1 and CDR2 sequences are ENHRY and SYGVKD. The CDR3 is made up of 14 amino acids. V dropped 8 bases and J dropped 10 bases, with 18 bases sitting between them. The CDR3 bases are TGTGCCATCGGACGTCGGCAGGGTGGCTCACCCCTCCACTTT. As protein: CAIGRRQGGSPLHF.

The chain uses TRBV9 and TRBJ1-2; D is perhaps TRBD1 (5 bases). This CDR3 region has 14 residues. Germline assignment: CDR1 SGDLS and CDR2 YYNGEE. V lost 0 bases and J 8 bases, leaving 14 bases between the germline ends. DNA of the CDR3: TGTGCCAGCAGCGTAGCTGTCGGGGACTGGGGCTACACCTTC. This gives the protein CASSVAVGDWGYTF.

This chain connects TRBV6-5 to TRBJ1-5; 7 bases are a match to TRBD1. Unmatched junction bases numbered 7, after V lost 6 bases and J lost 2 bases. The CDR3 extends over 15 amino acids. Per germline, CDR1 MNHEY and CDR2 SVGAGI. The CDR3 DNA sequence: TGTGCCAGCAGAGATTACAGGGGCCGCAATCAGCCCCAGCATTTT. It yields the protein CASRDYRGRNQPQHF.

Concerning this clone: At one end the junction does not follow the germline gene, possibly because of a read error. The V gene is TRBV13, the J gene TRBJ1-5; D remains ambiguous. The CDR3 sequence is 11 residues long. CDR1 and CDR2 (germline): PRHDT, FYEKMQ (reference sequence). CDR3 in DNA: TGTGCCAGCAGCTTAGGATCAGCCCCAGCATTT. This gives the protein CASSLGSAPAF.

This chain links TRBV13 with TRBJ2-2; TRBD2 agrees at 8 bases. Germline V lookup: CDR1 PRHDT, CDR2 FYEKMQ (reference sequence). CDR3 size: 17 residues. J gave up 2 bases and V 1 base, and 6 bases lay outside the gene matches. The CDR3 is CASSLAWREANTGELFF. CDR3 bases: TGTGCCAGCAGCTTAGCTTGGCGGGAGGCCAACACCGGGGAGCTGTTTTTT.

Here the CDR3 reads CASSQVYYEQYF. Here the CDR3 DNA reads TGTGCCAGCTCACAGGTGTACTACGAGCAGTACTTC. The gene calls are TRBV6-5 and TRBJ2-7; tentatively, D is TRBD1 (5 bases). Germline V gives CDR1 MNHEY, CDR2 SVGAGI. V was clipped by 8 bases and J by 3 bases, with 11 bases between them. The CDR3 is made up of 12 amino acids.

This clone has just a few counts. The genes are TRBV18 and TRBJ2-7; D is undetermined. V was trimmed by 1 base and J by 6 bases, leaving 7 bases between them. The germline V gene encodes CDR1 KGHSH and CDR2 LQKENI. This CDR3 contains 12 residues. CDR3 loop: CASSPRAREQYF. The DNA for the CDR3 is TGTGCCAGCTCACCACGGGCTCGCGAGCAGTACTTC.

The chain is built from TRBV11-1 and TRBJ2-5, with 8 bases fitting TRBD2. The J call may be incorrect, as the DNA end agrees better with TRBJ2-7. The germline gives CDR1 SGHAT, CDR2 FQDESV (reference sequence). The CDR3 is made up of 19 amino acids. Here the CDR3 reads CASSLKLRREAPGRYEQYF. For the CDR3, the DNA is TGTGCCAGCAGCTTAAAGCTCAGGCGGGAGGCACCGGGGCGGTACGAGCAGTACTTC.

The chain is built from TRBV6-5 and TRBJ1-5, with 8 bases fitting TRBD1. V lost 5 bases and J lost 6; bases outside the gene matches: 3. The germline CDR1 and CDR2 sequences are MNHEY and SVGAGI. There are 13 residues in the CDR3. CDR3 DNA sequence: TGTGCCAGCAGTCGGACAGGGCCTCAGCCCCAGCATTTT. Translating it yields CASSRTGPQPQHF.

This clone was counted a few times. The chain employs TRBV7-3 and TRBJ2-1, with D tentatively TRBD2 (6 bases). Trimming removed 5 bases at V and 6 bases at J, with 8 bases between. CDR1 SGHTA and CDR2 FQGTGA come from the germline V gene. The CDR3 has 12 residues. CDR3 protein: CASSPGGNEQFF. The CDR3, as DNA: TGTGCCAGCAGCCCCGGGGGCAATGAGCAGTTCTTC. The variable domain in full, completed from reference TRBV7-3 and TRBJ2-1, reads GAGVSQTPSNKVTEKGKYVELRCDPISGHTALYWYRQSLGQGPEFLIYFQGTGAADDSGLPNDRFFAVRPEGSVSTLKIQRTERGDSAVYLCASSPGGNEQFFGPGTRLTVL.

The sample holds one count of this clone. The rearrangement links TRBV5-1 to TRBJ1-1, with 8 bases lining up with TRBD1. The V gene's germline CDR1 is SGHRS and CDR2 YFSETQ. The trim removed 0 bases at V and 0 bases at J, leaving 1 base unmatched. This CDR3 comprises 15 residues. Written as DNA, the CDR3 is TGCGCCAGCAGCTTGGACAGGGGGATGAACACTGAAGCTTTCTTT. Residues: CASSLDRGMNTEAFF.